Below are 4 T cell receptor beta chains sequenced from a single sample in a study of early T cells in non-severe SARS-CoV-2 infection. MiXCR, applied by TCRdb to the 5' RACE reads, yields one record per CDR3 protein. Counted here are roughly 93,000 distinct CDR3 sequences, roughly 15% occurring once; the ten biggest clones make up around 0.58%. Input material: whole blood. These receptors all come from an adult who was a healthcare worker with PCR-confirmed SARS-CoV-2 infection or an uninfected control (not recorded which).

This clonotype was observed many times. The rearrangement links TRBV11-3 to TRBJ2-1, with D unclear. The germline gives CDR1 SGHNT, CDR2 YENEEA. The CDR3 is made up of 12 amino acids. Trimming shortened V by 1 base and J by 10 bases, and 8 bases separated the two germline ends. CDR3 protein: CASSLVSREQFF. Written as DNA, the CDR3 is TGTGCCAGCAGCTTAGTAAGCCGCGAGCAGTTCTTC. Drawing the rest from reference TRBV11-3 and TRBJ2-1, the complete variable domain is EAGVVQSPRYKIIEKKQPVAFWCNPISGHNTLYWYLQNLGQGPELLIRYENEEAVDDSQLPKDRFSAERLKGVDSTLKIQPAELGDSAVYLCASSLVSREQFFGPGTRLTVL.

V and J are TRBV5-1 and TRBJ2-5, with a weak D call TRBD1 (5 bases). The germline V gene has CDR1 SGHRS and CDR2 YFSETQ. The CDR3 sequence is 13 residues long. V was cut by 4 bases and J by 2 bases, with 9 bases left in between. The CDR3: CASSAQGQETQYF. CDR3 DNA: TGCGCCAGCAGCGCGCAGGGACAAGAGACCCAGTACTTC.

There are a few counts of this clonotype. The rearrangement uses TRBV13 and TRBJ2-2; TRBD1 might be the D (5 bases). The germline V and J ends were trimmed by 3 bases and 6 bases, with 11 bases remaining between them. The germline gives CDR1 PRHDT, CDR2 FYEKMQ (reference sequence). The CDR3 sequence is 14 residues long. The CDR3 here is CASSFPPTAGELFF. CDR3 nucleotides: TGTGCCAGCAGCTTTCCGCCGACAGCCGGGGAGCTGTTTTTT. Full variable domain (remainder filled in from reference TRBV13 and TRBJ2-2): AAGVIQSPRHLIKEKRETATLKCYPIPRHDTVYWYQQGPGQDPQFLISFYEKMQSDKGSIPDRFSAQQFSDYHSELNMSSLELGDSALYFCASSFPPTAGELFFGEGSRLTVL.

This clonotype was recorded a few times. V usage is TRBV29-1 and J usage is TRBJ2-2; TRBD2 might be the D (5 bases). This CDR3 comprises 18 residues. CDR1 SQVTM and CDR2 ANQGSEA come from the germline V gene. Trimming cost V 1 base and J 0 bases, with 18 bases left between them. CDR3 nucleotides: TGCAGCGTTGAAGTATTTAGTCTTGAGGGCCCGAACACCGGGGAGCTGTTTTTT. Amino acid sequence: CSVEVFSLEGPNTGELFF.